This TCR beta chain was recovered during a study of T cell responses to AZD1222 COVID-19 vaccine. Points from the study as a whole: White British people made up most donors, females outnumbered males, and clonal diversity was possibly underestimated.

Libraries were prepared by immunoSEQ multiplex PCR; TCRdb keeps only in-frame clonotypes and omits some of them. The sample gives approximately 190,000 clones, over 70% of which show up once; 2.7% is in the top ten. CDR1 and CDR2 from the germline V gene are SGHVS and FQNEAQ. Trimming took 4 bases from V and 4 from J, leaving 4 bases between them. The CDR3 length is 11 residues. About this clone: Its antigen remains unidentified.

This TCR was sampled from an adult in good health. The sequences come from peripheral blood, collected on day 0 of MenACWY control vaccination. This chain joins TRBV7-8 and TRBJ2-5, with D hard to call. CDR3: CASSSLETQYF. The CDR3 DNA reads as TGTGCCAGCAGCTCCCTAGAGACCCAGTACTTC. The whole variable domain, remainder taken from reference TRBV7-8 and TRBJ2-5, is GAGVSQSPRYKVAKRGQDVALRCDPISGHVSLFWYQQALGQGPEFLTYFQNEAQLDKSGLPSDRFFAERPEGSVSTLKIQRTQQEDSAVYLCASSSLETQYFGPGTRLLVL.